Sequencing of this T cell receptor beta chain was carried out in a study of shared clonotypes between healthy human individuals. This clone was seen only a few times. Sequencing was performed with immunoSEQ multiplex PCR; in TCRdb, only in-frame clones are kept and a portion is missing. The table records 750,000 to 1,000,000 clones, 85% to 95% of them present only once. Naive CD8 cells were CD45RO-negative, positively selected for CCR7, excluding terminally differentiated effector memory CD45RA+ cells. The CDR3 has 15 amino acids. The germline CDR1 and CDR2 sequences are MNHEY and SVGAGI. The V end lost 0 bases, the J end lost 8 bases, and 14 bases lay between the germline ends.

The sequencing sample was made of naive CD8+ T cells sorted from blood. The genes are TRBV6-5 and TRBJ2-1; perhaps D is TRBD1 or TRBD2 (5 bases each). The receptor comes from a man aged 25 to 45 in good health. The CDR3 loop is CASSYSGGASDEQFF. The CDR3 bases are TGTGCCAGCAGTTACTCTGGGGGAGCTTCGGATGAGCAGTTCTTC.